These 10 T cell receptor beta chains were sequenced from one sample in a study of T cells in localized non-small cell lung cancer (TCRdb year 2020). Libraries came from the immunoSEQ multiplex PCR assay. Held by TCRdb, this immuneACCESS table contains in-frame sequences only and omits some clones. Under half of the omission traces to an unresolved V gene where checked; the cause of the rest is unknown. Within this sample are tens of thousands of clones, with over 65% of them counted one time only. The ten largest account for more than 15% of the sample. Sequences were derived from PBMCs, sampled before any cancer treatment. The receptors were gathered from a woman aged 35-70 years with stage II squamous cell lung carcinoma.

The CDR3 reads CAISEEGTSKETQYF. For the CDR3, the DNA is TGTGCCATCAGTGAGGAGGGGACTAGTAAAGAGACCCAGTACTTC. The chain recombines TRBV10-3 with TRBJ2-5, with 8 bases that match TRBD2. The J segment lost 3 bases and the V segment lost 2 bases, leaving 5 bases of the junction unmatched. The CDR3 spans 15 residues. In germline, CDR1 is ENHRY, CDR2 SYGVKD.

Comment on this clone: Compared with germline, one end of the junction differs, possibly owing to a read error. The rearrangement joins TRBV7-9 to TRBJ2-7; TRBD1 might be the D (7 bases). Germline lookup yields CDR1 SEHNR and CDR2 FQNEAQ (reference sequence). There are 12 residues in the CDR3. The CDR3 loop is CASSRGTGTEDF. The CDR3 coding sequence is TGTGCCAGCAGCCGGGGGACTGGGACAGAAGACTTC.

The genes are TRBV18 and TRBJ2-5, with TRBD2 identical over 14 bases. Germline-derived CDR1 and CDR2 are KGHSH and LQKENI. The CDR3 sequence is 17 residues long. Trimming at V came to 6 bases and at J to 5 bases, leaving 11 bases not matched to a gene. CDR3: CASSRSGLAGGSETQYF. DNA of the CDR3: TGTGCCAGCTCCCGCTCCGGACTAGCGGGAGGTTCCGAGACCCAGTACTTC.

The chain uses TRBV5-1 and TRBJ2-6; no firm D call. The V gene's germline CDR1 is SGHRS and CDR2 YFSETQ. The CDR3 loop spans 15 amino acids. V lost 4 bases, J lost 4 bases, and 12 bases lay in between. The CDR3 DNA sequence: TGCGCCAGCAGCCCGTCAGGTCCCGGGGCCAACGTCCTGACTTTC. This codes for CASSPSGPGANVLTF.

The chain combines TRBV19 with TRBJ1-4; D is uncertain. Germline V gene sequence: CDR1 LNHDA, CDR2 SQIVND (reference sequence). The V and J ends lost 4 bases and 8 bases respectively, with 5 bases between them. This CDR3 contains 11 residues. The CDR3 is CASSSREKLFF. The CDR3 DNA is TGTGCCAGTAGTAGCCGGGAAAAACTGTTTTTT.

This chain uses TRBV27 with TRBJ2-3, with 8 nucleotides matching TRBD2. V gave up 2 bases and J gave up 5 bases; unmatched junction bases: 3. The CDR3 covers 14 residues. Per the germline V gene, CDR1 is MNHEY and CDR2 is SMNVEV (reference sequence). CDR3 sequence: CASSLAAGVDTQYF. The CDR3 DNA is TGTGCCAGCAGTTTAGCAGCGGGAGTAGATACGCAGTATTTT.

The chain has TRBV6-5 and TRBJ2-5; D not certain. The V end was cut by 5 bases, the J end by 2 bases, with 9 bases between. The CDR3 covers 13 residues. Germline CDR1 is MNHEY and CDR2 is SVGAGI. The CDR3 DNA sequence: TGTGCCAGCAGTCACCGTGGGCAAGAGACCCAGTACTTC. Protein product: CASSHRGQETQYF.

The chain has TRBV4-2 and TRBJ2-7, with D perhaps matching TRBD1 (5 bases). Trimming removed 0 bases at V and 12 bases at J, with 15 bases between. CDR3 size: 13 residues. The germline gives CDR1 LGHNA, CDR2 YNFKEQ. The CDR3, as DNA: TGTGCCAGCAGCCAAGAAGTTCGGCAGGGTCTGTACTTC. Translating gives CASSQEVRQGLYF.

The chain employs TRBV6-5 and TRBJ2-2, with D maybe TRBD2 (6 bases). V shed 6 bases and J shed 7 bases, with 18 bases lying between them. There are 15 residues in the CDR3. Germline CDR1 is MNHEY and CDR2 is SVGAGI. The CDR3 DNA follows: TGTGCCAGCAGCGAGTGGAGGAGGGGCGGCGGGGAGCTGTTTTTT. Its protein is CASSEWRRGGGELFF.

As to this clone: Other DNA sequences in the sample encode the same CDR3. The chain joins TRBV9 to TRBJ1-2; 11 bases map to TRBD1. Germline V gene data show CDR1 as SGDLS and CDR2 as YYNGEE. The CDR3 is 15 amino acids. V lost 2 bases to trimming and J lost 7 bases; unmatched junction nucleotides: 7. In nucleotides, the CDR3 is TGTGCCAGCAGCGTGGACGGACAGGGGGCCCGTGGCTACACCTTC. Protein: CASSVDGQGARGYTF.